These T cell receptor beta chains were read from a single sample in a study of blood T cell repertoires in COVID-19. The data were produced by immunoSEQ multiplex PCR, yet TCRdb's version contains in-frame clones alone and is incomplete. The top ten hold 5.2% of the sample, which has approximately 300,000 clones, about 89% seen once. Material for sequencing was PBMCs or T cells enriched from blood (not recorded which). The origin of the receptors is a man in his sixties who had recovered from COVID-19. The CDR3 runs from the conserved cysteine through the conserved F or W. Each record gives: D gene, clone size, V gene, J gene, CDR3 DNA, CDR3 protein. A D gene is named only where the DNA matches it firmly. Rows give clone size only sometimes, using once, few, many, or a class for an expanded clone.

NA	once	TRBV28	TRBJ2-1	TGTGCCAGCAGCGGACTCGCACCCTCCTACAATGAGCAGTTCTTC	CASSGLAPSYNEQFF
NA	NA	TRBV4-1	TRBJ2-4	TGCGCCAGCAGCCAAGATGTCGGGGTTGGAGCCAAAAACATTCAGTACTTC	CASSQDVGVGAKNIQYF
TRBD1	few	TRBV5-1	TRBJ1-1	TGCGCCAGCAGCTTCCGGACAGGCGGGATGAACACTGAAGCTTTCTTT	CASSFRTGGMNTEAFF
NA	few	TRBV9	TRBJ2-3	TGTGCCAGCAGCTCCCGAGCAGATACGCAGTATTTT	CASSSRADTQYF
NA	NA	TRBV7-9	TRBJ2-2	TGTGCCAGCAGCCAGACAGAGGCGAACACCGGGGAGCTGTTTTTT	CASSQTEANTGELFF
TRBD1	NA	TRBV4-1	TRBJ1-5	TGCGCCAGCAGCCAACCGGGACAGGGGACAAATCAGCCCCAGCATTTT	CASSQPGQGTNQPQHF
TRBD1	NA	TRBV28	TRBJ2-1	TGTGCCAGCAGTTTATACGACAGGGGATGGAATGAGCAGTTCTTC	CASSLYDRGWNEQFF
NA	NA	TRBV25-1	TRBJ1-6	TGTGCCAGCAGTGAATATCTGGAGAAGATTAATTCACCCCTCCACTTT	CASSEYLEKINSPLHF
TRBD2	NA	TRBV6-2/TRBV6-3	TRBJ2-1	TGTGCCAGCAGCCGGGGACTAGGCAATGAGCAGTTCTTC	CASSRGLGNEQFF
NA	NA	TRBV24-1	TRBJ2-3	TGTGCCACCACGTCTCGCACAGATACGCAGTATTTT	CATTSRTDTQYF
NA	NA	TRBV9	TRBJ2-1	TGTGCCAGCAGCGTAGATATTAGCTGGAGTGAGCAGTTCTTC	CASSVDISWSEQFF
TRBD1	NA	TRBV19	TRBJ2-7	TGTGCCAGTACCGGGACAGGTTTGGGAGAGCAGTACTTC	CASTGTGLGEQYF
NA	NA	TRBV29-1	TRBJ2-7	TGCAGCGTTGAAGGTCCGGGTGTCCTCGAGCAGTACTTC	CSVEGPGVLEQYF
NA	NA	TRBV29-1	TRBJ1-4	TGCAGCGTTGATCTACCAAGTGGGGGCGTTAATGAAAAACTGTTTTTT	CSVDLPSGGVNEKLFF
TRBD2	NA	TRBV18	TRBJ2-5	TGTGCCAGCTCACCGCTACTAGCGGGGTGGGAGACCCAGTACTTC	CASSPLLAGWETQYF
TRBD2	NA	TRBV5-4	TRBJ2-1	TGTGCCAGCAGCTTGGCTAGCGGGATCGGGTCCTACAATGAGCAGTTCTTC	CASSLASGIGSYNEQFF
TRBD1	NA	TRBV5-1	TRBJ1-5	TGCGCCAGCAGCCGGGACAGTTATAGCAATCAGCCCCAGCATTTT	CASSRDSYSNQPQHF
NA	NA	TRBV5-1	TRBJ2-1	TGCGCCAGCAGCTTGGGACAGTACAATGAGCAGTTCTTC	CASSLGQYNEQFF
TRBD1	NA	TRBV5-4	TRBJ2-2	TGTGCCAGCAGGAGACAGGGAGAAAACACCGGGGAGCTGTTTTTT	CASRRQGENTGELFF
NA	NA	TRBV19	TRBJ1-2	TGTGCCAGTACCTACCGCGGGGGTAACTATGGCTACACCTTC	CASTYRGGNYGYTF
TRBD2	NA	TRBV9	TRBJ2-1	TGTGCCAGCAGCGTTCTCAGCGGGAGCTCCTACAATGAGCAGTTCTTC	CASSVLSGSSYNEQFF
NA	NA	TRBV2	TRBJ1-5	TGTGCCAGCACCGACATGTTTAGCAATCAGCCCCAGCATTTT	CASTDMFSNQPQHF
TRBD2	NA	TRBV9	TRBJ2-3	TGTGCCAGCAGCGTAGGGCTAGCGGGAGCCGATACGCAGTATTTT	CASSVGLAGADTQYF
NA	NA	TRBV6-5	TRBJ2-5	TGTGCCAGCACTAAACTAGGTACTCAAGAGCCCCAGTACTTC	CASTKLGTQEPQYF
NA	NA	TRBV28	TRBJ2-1	TGTGCCAGCAGTTTAAACGGACTGGAATACAATGAGCAGTTCTTC	CASSLNGLEYNEQFF
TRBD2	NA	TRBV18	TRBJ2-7	TGTGCCAGCTCAGACGGACTAGTGCGTGATTACGAGCAGTACTTC	CASSDGLVRDYEQYF
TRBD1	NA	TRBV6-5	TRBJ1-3	TGTGCCAGCGGGCTAGACAGGGGGCCCGGAAACACCATATATTTT	CASGLDRGPGNTIYF
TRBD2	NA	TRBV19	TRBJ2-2	TGTGCCAGTAGTACGCCCCGGACTAGCGGGAGGGCCGTCACCGGGGAGCTGTTTTTT	CASSTPRTSGRAVTGELFF
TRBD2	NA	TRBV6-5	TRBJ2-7	TGTGCCAGCAGTTATCGCGGGACTACCTCCTACGAGCAGTACTTC	CASSYRGTTSYEQYF
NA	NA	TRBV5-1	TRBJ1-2	TGCGCCAGCAGCCCCGCAGGGGCGGATGGCTACACCTTC	CASSPAGADGYTF
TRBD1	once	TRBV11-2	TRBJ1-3	TGTGCCCCCCTGCCGTCCGGGACAGGACTTACTGGAAACACCATATATTTT	CAPLPSGTGLTGNTIYF
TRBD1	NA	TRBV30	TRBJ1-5	TGTGCCTGGAGTCCGGGACAGGGAAATCAGCCCCAGCATTTT	CAWSPGQGNQPQHF
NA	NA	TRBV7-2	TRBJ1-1	TGTGCCAGCAGCTTAGTCAGGGTTGAAGCTTTCTTT	CASSLVRVEAFF
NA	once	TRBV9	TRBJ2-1	TGTGCCAGCAGCGTTGAGGGCGACTCCTACAATGAGCAGTTCTTC	CASSVEGDSYNEQFF
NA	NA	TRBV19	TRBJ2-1	TGTGCCAGTAGTGGTGGGGCGCGGATCCTCCACAATGAGCAGTTCTTC	CASSGGARILHNEQFF
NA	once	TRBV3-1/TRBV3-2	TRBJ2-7	TGTGCCAGCAGCCAGAGCTCCTACGAGCAGTACTTC	CASSQSSYEQYF
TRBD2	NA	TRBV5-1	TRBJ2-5	TGCGCCAGCAGCTTAGCGGGAGTAGTAGAGACCCAGTACTTC	CASSLAGVVETQYF
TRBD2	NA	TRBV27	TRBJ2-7	TGTGCCAGCAGTCGGCGGGGGGAAACCTACGAGCAGTACTTC	CASSRRGETYEQYF
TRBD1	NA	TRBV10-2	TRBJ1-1	TGCGCCAGCAGTGTAGTAGGGGGCAGGGAGACTGAAGCTTTCTTT	CASSVVGGRETEAFF
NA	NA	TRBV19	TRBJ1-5	TGTGCCAGTAGTCCGGCAGGGCCATATAGCAATCAGCCCCAGCATTTT	CASSPAGPYSNQPQHF
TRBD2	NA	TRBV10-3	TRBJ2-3	TGTGCCATCAGGGGGTCGAGCGGGAGTCCAGATACGCAGTATTTT	CAIRGSSGSPDTQYF
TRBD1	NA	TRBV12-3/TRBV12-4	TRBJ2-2	TGTGCCAGCTGGGACAGCCTGGCCGGGGAGCTGTTTTTT	CASWDSLAGELFF
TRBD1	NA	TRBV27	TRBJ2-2	TGTGCCAGCAGTCAGGACAGGGGTGGAACCGGGGAGCTGTTTTTT	CASSQDRGGTGELFF
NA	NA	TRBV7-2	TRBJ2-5	TGTGCCAGCAGCGCGTTTTACGGGGAGGGGGGGGAGACCCAGTACTTC	CASSAFYGEGGETQYF
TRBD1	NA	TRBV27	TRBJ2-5	TGTGCCAGCAGTACCGGGACAGGGGGGACCCAGTACTTC	CASSTGTGGTQYF
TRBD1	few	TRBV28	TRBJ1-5	TGTGCCAGCAGAGCCGGACAGGCTCAGCCCCAGCATTTT	CASRAGQAQPQHF
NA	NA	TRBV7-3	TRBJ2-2	TGTGCCAGCAGCACCAGCGCGTCGAACACCGGGGAGCTGTTTTTT	CASSTSASNTGELFF
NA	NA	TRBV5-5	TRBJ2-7	TGTGCCAGCAGCTTAGATCGACTCCAGAGCTCCTACGAGCAGTACTTC	CASSLDRLQSSYEQYF
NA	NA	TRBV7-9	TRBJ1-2	TGTGCCAGCAGCTTAGTGGGAGGGAAGGGGGGTGACGGCTACACCTTC	CASSLVGGKGGDGYTF
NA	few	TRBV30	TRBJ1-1	TGTGCCTGGAGTGCTCAGGAGAACACTGAAGCTTTCTTT	CAWSAQENTEAFF
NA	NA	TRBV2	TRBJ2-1	TGTGCCAGCAGTCCGGAGTCAACGTACAATGAGCAGTTCTTC	CASSPESTYNEQFF
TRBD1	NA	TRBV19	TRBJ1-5	TGTGCCAGTAACTCCGGGACAGGGAGGTATCAGCCCCAGCATTTT	CASNSGTGRYQPQHF
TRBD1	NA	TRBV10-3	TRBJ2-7	TGTGCCATCAGTGAGTCCAACAGGGGGCGATACGAGCAGTACTTC	CAISESNRGRYEQYF